This TCR beta chain was observed in a study of blood T cells in healthy people across ages. Together with a sample-barcoded 5' primer, a J-beta primer mix was included in a second PCR lasting about 6 to 12 cycles. TCRdb processed the 5' RACE reads anew with MiXCR; each CDR3 protein has one entry. The table has hundreds of thousands of distinct CDR3 sequences, 58% seen once. Germline lookup yields CDR1 MDHEN and CDR2 SYDVKM. V shed 5 bases and J shed 9 bases, with 11 bases lying between them. CDR3 length: 12 amino acids. J is TRBJ1-3 and V is TRBV28; D unclear. The source is a man aged 55-75 years in good health. Sequencing input: blood. In nucleotides, the CDR3 is TGTGCCAGCAGTATGTCTCTGGGCACCATATATTTT. Encoded protein: CASSMSLGTIYF.